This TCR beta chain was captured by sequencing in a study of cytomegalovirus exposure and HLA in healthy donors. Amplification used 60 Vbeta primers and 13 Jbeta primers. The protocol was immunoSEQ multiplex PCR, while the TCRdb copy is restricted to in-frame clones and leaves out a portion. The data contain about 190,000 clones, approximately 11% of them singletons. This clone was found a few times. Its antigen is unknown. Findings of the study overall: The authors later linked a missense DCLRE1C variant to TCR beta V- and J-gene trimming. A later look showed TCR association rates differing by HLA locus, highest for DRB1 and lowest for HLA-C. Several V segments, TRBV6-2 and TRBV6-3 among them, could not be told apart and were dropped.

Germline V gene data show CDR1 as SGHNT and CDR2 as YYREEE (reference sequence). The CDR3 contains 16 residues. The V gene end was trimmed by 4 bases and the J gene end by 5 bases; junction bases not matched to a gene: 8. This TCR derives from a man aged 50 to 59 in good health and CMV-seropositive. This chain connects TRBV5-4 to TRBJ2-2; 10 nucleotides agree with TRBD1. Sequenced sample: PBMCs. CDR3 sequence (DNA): TGTGCCAGCAGCCAGGACAGGGGGGTAGGAACCGGGGAGCTGTTTTTT. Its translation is CASSQDRGVGTGELFF.